These 32 T cell receptor beta chains were sequenced from one sample in a study of chemoradiotherapy in HPV16-positive cancers. Sequencing used immunoSEQ multiplex PCR; TCRdb keeps in-frame clones, though not all of them. Of approximately 20,000 clones in the sample, around 86% were seen once. The source was blood, collected from a patient who underwent chemoradiotherapy. The receptors were sampled from a human donor with HPV-associated anogenital cancer.

The chain uses TRBV7-2 and TRBJ1-1, with 9 bases fitting TRBD1. CDR1 is SGHTA, CDR2 FQGNSA, per germline. V lost 1 base to trimming and J lost 3 bases; unmatched junction nucleotides: 6. There are 16 residues in the CDR3. The CDR3 bases are TGTGCCAGCAGCTTAGGGGGACAGGGATTCTACACTGAAGCTTTCTTT. This encodes CASSLGGQGFYTEAFF.

V gene TRBV5-1 combines with J gene TRBJ2-7; D is perhaps TRBD1 or TRBD2 (5 bases each). Germline CDR1 SGHRS, CDR2 YFSETQ. Trimming removed 6 bases from V and 6 bases from J, with 10 bases in between. The CDR3 has 11 residues. CDR3 DNA sequence: TGCGCCAGCAACTGGGGGTCCGAGCAGTACTTC. Its protein product is CASNWGSEQYF.

The rearrangement links TRBV12-5 to TRBJ1-5, with 8 positions matching TRBD1. The germline V gene has CDR1 LGHNT and CDR2 FRNRAP. V was pared by 3 bases and J by 6 bases, with 7 bases of the junction left unmatched. The CDR3 contains 15 residues. CDR3 in amino acids: CASGLYRGTSQPQHF. CDR3 DNA: TGTGCTAGTGGTTTATACAGGGGGACGAGTCAGCCCCAGCATTTT.

The chain couples TRBV9 to TRBJ1-6, with D perhaps matching TRBD1 (6 bases). The CDR3 is 13 residues long. The germline gives CDR1 SGDLS, CDR2 YYNGEE. The ends were cut back, 0 bases at V and 10 bases at J, with 8 bases in the middle. CDR3 amino acids: CASSVEGTSPLHF. The CDR3 nucleotides are TGTGCCAGCAGCGTAGAAGGGACATCACCCCTCCACTTT.

The chain links TRBV12-5 to TRBJ2-5; a weak D match, TRBD1 (5 bases). Germline V gene lookup returns CDR1 LGHNT and CDR2 FRNRAP. CDR3 length: 15 residues. The V and J ends lost 7 bases and 1 base respectively, with 16 bases between them. The CDR3 region has the DNA TGTGCTAGTGCATCCCCGTCGACAGTCCAAGAGACCCAGTACTTC. Protein product: CASASPSTVQETQYF.

Here the CDR3 DNA reads TGTGCCACCAGCAGAGATAGTCCGAGGGATTCACCCCTCCACTTT. It is translated as CATSRDSPRDSPLHF. This chain uses TRBV15 with TRBJ1-6; D is unresolved. Trimming pared 0 bases from V and 8 bases from J, leaving 11 bases between. Germline loops: CDR1 LNHNV, CDR2 YYDKDF (reference sequence). The CDR3 runs 15 residues.

The V call is TRBV18, the J call TRBJ2-7, with D maybe TRBD1 (6 bases). V lost 3 bases and J 6 bases, leaving 12 bases between the germline ends. This CDR3 region has 13 residues. In germline, CDR1 is KGHSH, CDR2 LQKENI. The CDR3 loop is CASSPGQRGEQYF. The CDR3 coding sequence is TGTGCCAGCTCACCCGGACAGCGCGGCGAGCAGTACTTC. Filled out from reference TRBV18 and TRBJ2-7, the complete variable domain reads NAGVMQNPRHLVRRRGQEARLRCSPMKGHSHVYWYRQLPEEGLKFMVYLQKENIIDESGMPKERFSAEFPKEGPSILRIQQVVRGDSAAYFCASSPGQRGEQYFGPGTRLTVT.

The chain is built from TRBV9 and TRBJ2-2; TRBD2 matches 14 bases. The CDR3 has 19 amino acids. CDR1 SGDLS and CDR2 YYNGEE come from the germline V gene. V lost 3 bases and J lost 5; bases outside the gene matches: 12. In DNA, the CDR3 is TGTGCCAGCAGCGAAGGGGGACTAGCGGGGGCCATTAGGACCGGGGAGCTGTTTTTT. It encodes CASSEGGLAGAIRTGELFF. Combining the CDR3 with reference TRBV9 and TRBJ2-2 gives the whole variable domain DSGVTQTPKHLITATGQRVTLRCSPRSGDLSVYWYQQSLDQGLQFLIQYYNGEERAKGNILERFSAQQFPDLHSELNLSSLELGDSALYFCASSEGGLAGAIRTGELFFGEGSRLTVL.

The sample holds one count of this clone. The gene calls are TRBV6-6 and TRBJ2-1; 12 bases match TRBD2. J lost 7 bases, V lost 5 bases, and 6 bases had no gene match. This CDR3 has 15 amino acids. In germline, CDR1 is MNHNY, CDR2 SVGAGI (reference sequence). CDR3 region: CASSLAGGVINEQFF. The CDR3 DNA follows: TGTGCCAGCAGTCTAGCGGGGGGGGTGATAAATGAGCAGTTCTTC.

This clone occurred once. The chain carries TRBV14 and TRBJ2-3; TRBD1 might be the D (6 bases). Looked up from germline, CDR1 is SGHDN and CDR2 is FVKESK. CDR3 size: 13 residues. V was shortened by 4 bases and J by 6 bases, with 11 bases between the two germline ends. The CDR3 protein is CASSLQGTDTQYF. The CDR3 bases are TGTGCCAGCAGCCTACAGGGTACGGATACGCAGTATTTT. The full variable domain, with the rest looked up from reference TRBV14 and TRBJ2-3, is EAGVTQFPSHSVIEKGQTVTLRCDPISGHDNLYWYRRVMGKEIKFLLHFVKESKQDESGMPNNRFLAERTGGTYSTLKVQPAELEDSGVYFCASSLQGTDTQYFGPGTRLTVL.

The chain employs TRBV6-5 and TRBJ1-1, with D unresolved. The CDR3 has 14 residues. Germline CDR1 reads MNHEY; CDR2 reads SVGAGI. V lost 5 bases to trimming and J lost 2 bases, with 12 bases between them. DNA of the CDR3: TGTGCCAGCAGTCGGCCCTCAATAAACACTGAAGCTTTCTTT. It codes for CASSRPSINTEAFF.

This clone came up a few times. The V gene is TRBV7-6, the J gene TRBJ2-2, with no clear D. Germline CDR1 SGHVS, CDR2 FNYEAQ. V lost 1 base to trimming and J lost 7 bases, with 7 bases between them. This CDR3 has 13 residues. CDR3 nucleotides: TGTGCCAGCAGCTTAGAGGAAATCGGGGAGCTGTTTTTT. Its protein is CASSLEEIGELFF.

V and J are TRBV6-5 and TRBJ2-7; possibly TRBD2 for D (5 bases). Germline V gives CDR1 MNHEY, CDR2 SVGAGI. The CDR3 is made up of 14 amino acids. Trimming cost V 5 bases and J 1 base, with 12 bases left between them. CDR3 region: CASSEIGNSYEQYF. CDR3 sequence (DNA): TGTGCCAGCAGTGAAATCGGGAATTCCTACGAGCAGTACTTC.

This clone was seen more than once but under ten times. This chain connects TRBV4-2 to TRBJ2-3, with 7 bases aligning to TRBD2. CDR3 length: 20 residues. Germline V gene data show CDR1 as LGHNA and CDR2 as YNFKEQ. J gave up 0 bases and V 1 base, and 16 bases lay outside the gene matches. CDR3 in DNA: TGTGCCAGCAGCCAAGGAGGCGGGGCTAGCGGAGTGGGTAGCACAGATACGCAGTATTTT. It encodes CASSQGGGASGVGSTDTQYF.

The rearrangement uses TRBV6-1 and TRBJ1-5; D call uncertain. CDR1 MNHNS and CDR2 SASEGT come from the germline V gene. Between the trimmed V and J ends, which lost 6 bases and 8 bases, there was a span of 20 bases. This CDR3 contains 15 residues. CDR3 region: CASSYSGGGNEPQHF. Written as DNA, the CDR3 is TGTGCCAGCAGCTACAGCGGAGGTGGGAATGAGCCCCAGCATTTT.

The J gene is TRBJ2-7, the V gene TRBV27, with TRBD2 matching 9 bases. This CDR3 comprises 15 residues. Germline CDR1 reads MNHEY; CDR2 reads SMNVEV (reference sequence). V lost 2 bases to trimming and J lost 3 bases; unmatched junction nucleotides: 5. The CDR3 protein is CASSLRLAGFYEQYF. The CDR3 DNA sequence: TGTGCCAGCAGTTTAAGGCTAGCGGGGTTCTACGAGCAGTACTTC.

The CDR3, as DNA: TGCAGCGTTGAAGATTCAGCGGGAGGCCAGGAGACCCAGTACTTC. It translates to CSVEDSAGGQETQYF. The chain has TRBV29-1 and TRBJ2-5; 9 positions match TRBD2. Looked up from germline, CDR1 is SQVTM and CDR2 is ANQGSEA. J lost 5 bases, V lost 0 bases, and 7 bases had no gene match. CDR3 size: 15 residues.

V and J are TRBV9 and TRBJ2-7; TRBD1 is a possible D gene (5 bases). Germline V CDR1 and CDR2: SGDLS, YYNGEE. The CDR3 runs 15 residues. V was shortened by 1 base and J by 2 bases, with 13 bases between the two germline ends. CDR3 nucleotides: TGTGCCAGCAGCGTATCCGATAGGGGAACCTACGAGCAGTACTTC. Translation gives CASSVSDRGTYEQYF.

The V call is TRBV4-1, the J call TRBJ2-3; tentatively, D is TRBD2 (5 bases). The CDR3 is 15 amino acids. In germline, CDR1 is MGHRA, CDR2 YSYEKL. Trimming pared 0 bases from V and 2 bases from J, leaving 9 bases between. CDR3 nucleotide sequence: TGCGCCAGCAGCCAAGACCGGGGTACCACAGATACGCAGTATTTT. Encoded protein: CASSQDRGTTDTQYF.

The genes are TRBV10-3 and TRBJ2-1; maybe TRBD2 (6 bases). Trimming shortened V by 0 bases and J by 0 bases, and 9 bases separated the two germline ends. The CDR3 runs 16 residues. In germline, CDR1 is ENHRY, CDR2 SYGVKD. The CDR3 sequence: CAISESDGSSYNEQFF. The CDR3 coding sequence is TGTGCCATCAGTGAGTCGGACGGGAGCTCCTACAATGAGCAGTTCTTC.

The gene calls are TRBV2 and TRBJ2-7; TRBD1 matches 11 bases. The CDR3 has 16 amino acids. CDR1 SNHLY and CDR2 FYNNEI come from the germline V gene. The V and J ends lost 0 bases and 0 bases, in that order; junction bases with no gene match: 1. The CDR3 sequence is CASSEAGQGDSYEQYF. CDR3 coding DNA: TGTGCCAGCAGTGAAGCGGGACAGGGGGACTCCTACGAGCAGTACTTC.

This clone was recorded once. This chain connects TRBV13 to TRBJ2-2; 7 bases match TRBD2. Per germline, CDR1 PRHDT and CDR2 FYEKMQ (reference sequence). This CDR3 has 15 residues. V trimming: 3 bases; J trimming: 7 bases; junction bases outside the gene matches: 8. As DNA, the CDR3 is TGTGCCAGCAGCTTCTCTCGACTAGCAGGCGGGGAGCTGTTTTTT. Amino acids: CASSFSRLAGGELFF. Full variable domain (missing parts from reference TRBV13 and TRBJ2-2): AAGVIQSPRHLIKEKRETATLKCYPIPRHDTVYWYQQGPGQDPQFLISFYEKMQSDKGSIPDRFSAQQFSDYHSELNMSSLELGDSALYFCASSFSRLAGGELFFGEGSRLTVL.

The chain is built from TRBV6-1 and TRBJ1-2, with TRBD1 identical over 10 bases. Germline CDR1 reads MNHNS; CDR2 reads SASEGT. V lost 3 bases and J lost 2; bases outside the gene matches: 6. The CDR3 is 16 residues long. The CDR3 spells CASSDPRTGGNYGYTF. The DNA of the CDR3 is TGTGCCAGCAGTGACCCTAGGACAGGGGGGAACTATGGCTACACCTTC.

This chain uses TRBV9 with TRBJ1-4, with D tentatively TRBD1 (5 bases). The CDR3 is 15 amino acids. V dropped 1 base and J dropped 3 bases, with 10 bases sitting between them. Germline V gives CDR1 SGDLS, CDR2 YYNGEE. CDR3 sequence reads: CASSVQGAANEKLFF. CDR3 nucleotide sequence: TGTGCCAGCAGCGTACAAGGGGCAGCTAATGAAAAACTGTTTTTT.

V usage is TRBV7-2 and J usage is TRBJ1-1; D is ambiguous. The CDR3 is 14 residues long. Germline loops: CDR1 SGHTA, CDR2 FQGNSA. Trimming removed 1 base from V and 1 base from J, with 7 bases in between. In nucleotides, the CDR3 is TGTGCCAGCAGCTTAGGAGGGCCGAACACTGAAGCTTTCTTT. This sequence encodes CASSLGGPNTEAFF.

V and J are TRBV19 and TRBJ2-6, with D possibly being TRBD1 or TRBD2 (5 bases each). CDR1 is LNHDA, CDR2 SQIVND, per germline (reference sequence). CDR3 length: 18 amino acids. V lost 3 bases to trimming and J lost 0 bases, with 15 bases between them. The CDR3 loop is CASSILGDSASGANVLTF. The CDR3 DNA sequence: TGTGCCAGTAGTATCCTGGGGGATTCTGCCTCTGGGGCCAACGTCCTGACTTTC.

The table lists this clone with a few counts. The chain combines TRBV4-3 with TRBJ1-5, with a possible D match to TRBD1 (5 bases). This CDR3 is 12 amino acids long. V was shortened by 0 bases and J by 11 bases, with 8 bases between the two germline ends. Germline CDR1 and CDR2: LGHNA and YSLEER. The CDR3 here is CASSQDGGSQHF. DNA for the CDR3: TGCGCCAGCAGCCAAGATGGGGGGTCCCAGCATTTT.

In DNA form, the CDR3 reads TGTGCCTGGAGTGTCTCAGTCTACGAGCAGTACTTC. Translating gives CAWSVSVYEQYF. The chain uses TRBV30 and TRBJ2-7; D gene unclear. Germline V gene lookup returns CDR1 GTSNPN and CDR2 SVGIG (reference sequence). The CDR3 covers 12 residues. The ends were cut back, 0 bases at V and 3 bases at J, with 6 bases in the middle.

This chain connects TRBV15 to TRBJ1-4; a possible D gene is TRBD1 (5 bases). CDR1 is LNHNV and CDR2 is YYDKDF in the germline V gene (reference sequence). The CDR3 has 14 residues. Trimming took 8 bases from V and 7 from J, leaving 17 bases between them. The CDR3 region is CATHPGGEGEKLFF. The DNA for the CDR3 is TGTGCCACCCACCCGGGAGGGGAAGGTGAAAAACTGTTTTTT.

The chain combines TRBV12-5 with TRBJ2-5; D unresolved. The CDR3 is 13 residues long. In germline, CDR1 is LGHNT, CDR2 FRNRAP. V lost 2 bases and J 7 bases, leaving 11 bases between the germline ends. CDR3 in amino acids: CASGLIPPGTQYF. The DNA of the CDR3 is TGTGCTAGTGGTTTGATCCCTCCGGGGACCCAGTACTTC.

This clone occurred once. The chain joins TRBV6-5 to TRBJ2-7; D is possibly TRBD1 or TRBD2 (7 bases each). Germline V gene lookup returns CDR1 MNHEY and CDR2 SVGAGI. This CDR3 contains 13 residues. V shed 4 bases and J shed 8 bases, with 15 bases lying between them. In DNA, the CDR3 is TGTGCCAGCAGTTCACCAGGGGGACTAAAGCAGTACTTC. Residues: CASSSPGGLKQYF.

This chain connects TRBV11-3 to TRBJ1-1; 7 nucleotides agree with TRBD1. The CDR3 spans 14 residues. CDR1 is SGHNT, CDR2 YENEEA, per germline. V lost 5 bases, J lost 11 bases, and 14 bases stayed unmatched. The CDR3 is CASSQTGDSSLAFF. As DNA, the CDR3 is TGTGCCAGCAGCCAAACAGGGGATTCCTCCTTGGCTTTCTTT.